The clone carrying this T cell receptor beta chain was seen ten or more times. One entry per CDR3 protein results from TCRdb running MiXCR on the 5' RACE reads. The data show 150,000 to 200,000 distinct CDR3 sequences, about 7% seen once. This sample was included in a study of T cells after yellow fever vaccination. Germline V gives CDR1 SGHDT, CDR2 YYEEEE. After removal of 0 bases from V and 0 bases from J, the junction contained 3 bases not matched to a gene. This CDR3 region has 16 residues. The sample in question was CD4+ T cells sorted from PBMCs, obtained about 5 days after the first yellow fever vaccination. The rearrangement joins TRBV5-6 to TRBJ2-3; TRBD2 aligns across 8 bases. The receptor was isolated from a man between 18 and 29 years old who received the YFV17D yellow fever vaccine. CDR3 amino acids: CASSLERGGSTDTQYF. CDR3 coding DNA: TGTGCCAGCAGCTTGGAACGCGGGGGGAGCACAGATACGCAGTATTTT.